These 3 T cell receptor beta chains came from one sample sequenced in a study of T cells in Graves' hyperthyroidism and ophthalmopathy. Amplification targeted TCR beta CDR3 regions from RNA transcripts. An initial round of RT-PCR targeting the TCR CDR3 relied on the HTBI primer set. TCRdb independently ran MiXCR on the multiplex PCR reads; one entry per CDR3 protein. The sample contains 600,000 or so distinct CDR3 sequences, about 43% of which appear only once. Sequenced material: peripheral blood or thyroid tissue (not recorded which). These receptors were collected from a woman under 30 with Graves' hyperthyroidism.

This clonotype was seen only a few times. The rearrangement joins TRBV5-1 to TRBJ2-5; D is perhaps TRBD1 (7 bases). V was trimmed by 4 bases and J by 4 bases, leaving 14 bases between them. Germline V gives CDR1 SGHRS, CDR2 YFSETQ. This CDR3 has 14 amino acids. The DNA for the CDR3 is TGCGCCAGCAGCGGGGGGACAGCGGGAGAGACCCAGTACTTC. Its protein is CASSGGTAGETQYF.

The rearrangement joins TRBV2 to TRBJ2-5; no reliable D call. The V end lost 10 bases, the J end lost 9 bases, and 15 bases lay between the germline ends. Germline V gene sequence: CDR1 SNHLY, CDR2 FYNNEI. CDR3 length: 11 amino acids. CDR3 protein: CATDPEPPQYF. The CDR3 bases are TGTGCCACCGACCCCGAACCGCCCCAGTACTTC. The whole variable domain, filled in from reference TRBV2 and TRBJ2-5, reads EPEVTQTPSHQVTQMGQEVILRCVPISNHLYFYWYRQILGQKVEFLVSFYNNEISEKSEIFDDQFSVERPDGSNFTLKIRSTKLEDSAMYFCATDPEPPQYFGPGTRLLVL.

J is TRBJ2-7 and V is TRBV5-1, with TRBD2 identical over 12 bases. CDR1 and CDR2 from the germline V gene are SGHRS and YFSETQ. The CDR3 covers 16 residues. Trimming cost V 0 bases and J 6 bases; bases outside gene matches: 7. The CDR3 spells CASSLVLAGGPFEQYF. The DNA of the CDR3 is TGCGCCAGCAGCTTGGTCCTAGCGGGAGGGCCCTTCGAGCAGTACTTC.